The clone carrying this TCR beta chain was picked up a small number of times. As yet, its antigen is unknown. Trimming cost V 6 bases and J 5 bases, with 19 bases left between them. The CDR3 extends over 14 amino acids. In germline, CDR1 is DFQATT, CDR2 SNEGSKA (reference sequence). The sample belongs to a study of T cell repertoires in cytomegalovirus infection. Whole-study findings and limits: The ex vivo response was dominated by HLA-C-restricted CMV-specific TCR beta clonotypes.

Each CDR3 protein is one row after TCRdb ran MiXCR on the reads. The table has almost 500,000 distinct CDR3 sequences, roughly 12% seen once. The receptor was derived from a human donor in good health (CMV status not recorded). Some clones in this sample may be carry-over from other donors' samples. Material for sequencing was PBMCs. This chain connects TRBV20-1 to TRBJ2-5; possibly TRBD1 for D (6 bases). The CDR3 reads CSAWIRGSGETQYF. In nucleotides, the CDR3 is TGCAGTGCATGGATCAGGGGATCAGGGGAGACCCAGTACTTC.